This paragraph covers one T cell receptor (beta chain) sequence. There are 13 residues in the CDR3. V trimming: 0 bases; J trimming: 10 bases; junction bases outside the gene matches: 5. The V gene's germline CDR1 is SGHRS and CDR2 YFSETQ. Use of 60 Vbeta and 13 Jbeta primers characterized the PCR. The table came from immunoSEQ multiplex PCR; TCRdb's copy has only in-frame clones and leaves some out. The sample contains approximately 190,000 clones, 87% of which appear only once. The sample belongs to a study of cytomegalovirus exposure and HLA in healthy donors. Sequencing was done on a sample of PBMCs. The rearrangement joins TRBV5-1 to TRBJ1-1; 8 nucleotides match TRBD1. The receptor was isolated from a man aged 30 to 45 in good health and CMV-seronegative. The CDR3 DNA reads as TGCGCCAGCAGCTTGGAGAGCAGGGGGCCAGCTTTCTTT. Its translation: CASSLESRGPAFF. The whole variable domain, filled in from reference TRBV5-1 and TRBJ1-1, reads KAGVTQTPRYLIKTRGQQVTLSCSPISGHRSVSWYQQTPGQGLQFLFEYFSETQRNKGNFPGRFSGRQFSNSRSEMNVSTLELGDSALYLCASSLESRGPAFFGQGTRLTVV.